This T cell receptor beta chain was recorded in a study of T cell repertoires in cytomegalovirus infection. One entry per CDR3 protein results from TCRdb running MiXCR on the reads. The repertoire has 450,000 to 650,000 distinct CDR3 sequences, about 30% of them found once; the top ten carry over 10%. Germline lookup yields CDR1 SGHDN and CDR2 FVKESK. Trimming at V came to 0 bases and at J to 11 bases, leaving 4 bases not matched to a gene. CDR3 size: 14 residues. Sequenced material: PBMCs. V usage is TRBV14 and J usage is TRBJ2-3, with 11 bases fitting TRBD2. The TCR comes from a human donor in good health (CMV status not recorded). Some clones in this sample may be carry-over from other donors' samples. CDR3 sequence: CASSQDLAGGGQYF. The CDR3 nucleotides are TGTGCCAGCAGCCAAGACCTAGCGGGAGGAGGGCAGTATTTT.